Shown below are 24 T cell receptor beta chains from a single sample sequenced in a study of CD8+ T cells in alopecia areata. RNA extraction and reverse transcription yielded cDNA as sequencing template. Clones were sequenced by immunoSEQ multiplex PCR, and TCRdb holds only the in-frame ones, with some missing. The data contain roughly 200,000 clones, more than 50% of them seen just once; the ten biggest clones take up nearly 5%. Sequences were obtained from CD8+ T cells sorted from blood. These receptors were collected from a human donor in good health.

The chain joins TRBV27 to TRBJ1-2; no clear D. Germline CDR1 MNHEY, CDR2 SMNVEV (reference sequence). This CDR3 is built from 15 residues. The V end was cut by 6 bases, the J end by 1 base, with 15 bases between. The CDR3 reads CASSPAAHLNYGYTF. Here the CDR3 DNA reads TGTGCCAGCAGCCCCGCGGCCCACCTTAACTATGGCTACACCTTC.

V and J are TRBV15 and TRBJ1-2, with TRBD1 as a possible D gene (5 bases). The germline gives CDR1 LNHNV, CDR2 YYDKDF (reference sequence). V lost 5 bases and J lost 3, with 13 bases in between. The CDR3 consists of 14 residues. The CDR3 spells CATSSGGGYYGYTF. For the CDR3, the DNA is TGTGCCACCAGCTCGGGCGGGGGATACTATGGCTACACCTTC.

The rearrangement uses TRBV27 and TRBJ1-2; weak D call: TRBD1 (6 bases). Trimming cost V 7 bases and J 6 bases, with 18 bases left between them. Germline V gene lookup returns CDR1 MNHEY and CDR2 SMNVEV (reference sequence). The CDR3 is 14 residues long. The CDR3 DNA reads as TGTGCCAGCACCACCTCGGGGGGGCTGAATGGCTACACCTTC. It codes for CASTTSGGLNGYTF.

The chain employs TRBV27 and TRBJ2-1, with a weak D call TRBD1 (6 bases). Between the trimmed V and J ends, which lost 2 bases and 2 bases, there was a span of 10 bases. There are 15 residues in the CDR3. CDR1 MNHEY and CDR2 SMNVEV come from the germline V gene (reference sequence). The CDR3: CASSLARGPYNEQFF. CDR3 coding DNA: TGTGCCAGCAGTTTAGCCAGGGGCCCCTACAATGAGCAGTTCTTC.

Notes on this clone: Distinct nucleotide sequences in the sample also encode this CDR3. V usage is TRBV7-9 and J usage is TRBJ1-2; D is unresolved. CDR1 is SEHNR and CDR2 is FQNEAQ in the germline V gene (reference sequence). V dropped 0 bases and J dropped 4 bases, with 6 bases sitting between them. This CDR3 has 13 amino acids. The CDR3 DNA reads TGTGCCAGCAGCTTAGCGGACTCCTATGGCTACACCTTC. It specifies CASSLADSYGYTF. Variable domain in full (rest from reference TRBV7-9 and TRBJ1-2): DTGVSQNPRHKITKRGQNVTFRCDPISEHNRLYWYRQTLGQGPEFLTYFQNEAQLEKSRLLSDRFSAERPKGSFSTLEIQRTEQGDSAMYLCASSLADSYGYTFGSGTRLTVV.

The J gene is TRBJ2-1, the V gene TRBV14; D is ambiguous. The V gene lost 3 bases and the J gene lost 6 bases, with 9 bases spanning the gap. CDR1 is SGHDN and CDR2 is FVKESK in the germline V gene. The CDR3 sequence is 13 residues long. The CDR3 coding sequence is TGTGCCAGCAGCCACTCGGTAGCCAATGAGCAGTTCTTC. Translation: CASSHSVANEQFF.

This chain links TRBV18 with TRBJ1-1, with a weak D call TRBD1 (5 bases). V gave up 3 bases and J gave up 7 bases, with 15 bases separating them. The V gene's germline CDR1 is KGHSH and CDR2 LQKENI. The CDR3 is 14 amino acids. CDR3 nucleotide sequence: TGTGCCAGCTCACCGGCGAGCCGCGACAGTGAAGCTTTCTTT. Its translation is CASSPASRDSEAFF.

The chain is built from TRBV29-1 and TRBJ1-2, with 7 bases aligning to TRBD1. Germline V gives CDR1 SQVTM, CDR2 ANQGSEA. The ends lost 5 bases at V and 8 bases at J; junction bases unmatched: 5. The CDR3 is 11 residues long. CDR3 DNA: TGCAGCGTTCCAGGGGGGGTCGGCTACACCTTC. The encoded protein is CSVPGGVGYTF.

The chain combines TRBV11-2 with TRBJ2-3, with 10 bases aligning to TRBD2. The germline gives CDR1 SGHAT, CDR2 FQNNGV. The CDR3 is 16 amino acids. V lost 5 bases to trimming and J lost 6 bases; unmatched junction nucleotides: 11. The CDR3, as DNA: TGTGCCAGCAGCAAGCTTACTAGCGGGGAGGGGGATACGCAGTATTTT. Translated, it gives CASSKLTSGEGDTQYF.

The CDR3 DNA sequence: TGTGCCAGCAGCCTGACGGTGAACACTGAAGCTTTCTTT. This sequence encodes CASSLTVNTEAFF. The chain joins TRBV7-3 to TRBJ1-1; D remains ambiguous. The V end lost 5 bases, the J end lost 0 bases, and 7 bases lay between the germline ends. The CDR3 is made up of 13 amino acids. Per the germline V gene, CDR1 is SGHTA and CDR2 is FQGTGA. Combining the CDR3 with reference TRBV7-3 and TRBJ1-1 gives the whole variable domain GAGVSQTPSNKVTEKGKYVELRCDPISGHTALYWYRQSLGQGPEFLIYFQGTGAADDSGLPNDRFFAVRPEGSVSTLKIQRTERGDSAVYLCASSLTVNTEAFFGQGTRLTVV.

The rearrangement uses TRBV29-1 and TRBJ2-7; tentatively, D is TRBD2 (6 bases). This CDR3 has 13 amino acids. V was cut by 4 bases and J by 7 bases, with 17 bases left in between. Germline CDR1 is SQVTM and CDR2 is ANQGSEA. Here the CDR3 DNA reads TGCAGCGTTGGTGAGGGCTGGGCGGGGGAGCAGTACTTC. As protein: CSVGEGWAGEQYF.

V and J are TRBV2 and TRBJ2-1, with a possible D match to TRBD2 (5 bases). The CDR3 is made up of 14 amino acids. Germline loops: CDR1 SNHLY, CDR2 FYNNEI. V lost 8 bases and J lost 3, with 14 bases in between. CDR3 in amino acids: CASLASLDYNEQFF. The CDR3, as DNA: TGTGCCAGCCTGGCTAGCCTCGACTACAATGAGCAGTTCTTC.

This clone was observed a few times. The chain employs TRBV6-1 and TRBJ1-5; no clear D gene. CDR1 and CDR2 from the germline V gene are MNHNS and SASEGT. The CDR3 runs to 12 residues. Trimming shortened V by 10 bases and J by 5 bases, and 12 bases separated the two germline ends. The CDR3 region has the DNA TGTGCCACCCTCGGCTGGGATCAGCCCCAGCATTTT. It yields the protein CATLGWDQPQHF.

This clone was observed a few times. This chain joins TRBV7-8 and TRBJ1-1, with D uncertain. The CDR3 sequence is 14 residues long. Germline CDR1 SGHVS, CDR2 FQNEAQ. The germline V and J ends were trimmed by 1 base and 1 base, with 7 bases remaining between them. In DNA form, the CDR3 reads TGTGCCAGCAGCTTAGTAAGGCAGAACACTGAAGCTTTCTTT. Protein sequence: CASSLVRQNTEAFF.

The J gene is TRBJ2-2, the V gene TRBV9; 9 bases match TRBD2. The CDR3 has 16 residues. Trimming removed 3 bases from V and 0 bases from J; junction bases left unmatched: 3. Per germline, CDR1 SGDLS and CDR2 YYNGEE. In DNA, the CDR3 is TGTGCCAGCAGCGCAGGACTAGCGCCGAACACCGGGGAGCTGTTTTTT. Translating it yields CASSAGLAPNTGELFF.

The chain combines TRBV13 with TRBJ1-2; perhaps TRBD1 as D (5 bases). The CDR3 has 14 residues. Germline V CDR1 and CDR2: PRHDT, FYEKMQ (reference sequence). V lost 0 bases to trimming and J lost 4 bases, with 9 bases between them. This CDR3 is CASSLGWDSYGYTF. CDR3 coding DNA: TGTGCCAGCAGCTTAGGATGGGACTCCTATGGCTACACCTTC.

The V and J genes are TRBV5-6 and TRBJ1-6; a possible D gene is TRBD1 (5 bases). Germline V CDR1 and CDR2: SGHDT, YYEEEE. CDR3 size: 13 residues. The V gene lost 0 bases and the J gene lost 10 bases, with 8 bases spanning the gap. The CDR3: CASSLAGNSPLHF. The CDR3 DNA follows: TGTGCCAGCAGCTTGGCAGGGAACTCACCCCTCCACTTT.

The V call is TRBV15, the J call TRBJ1-4; D is ambiguous. The ends were cut back, 4 bases at V and 0 bases at J, with 6 bases in the middle. CDR1 LNHNV and CDR2 YYDKDF come from the germline V gene (reference sequence). This CDR3 contains 14 residues. The CDR3 DNA is TGTGCCACCAGCAAAAGGTCAACTAATGAAAAACTGTTTTTT. Encoded protein: CATSKRSTNEKLFF. The full variable domain, rest sourced from reference TRBV15 and TRBJ1-4, is DAMVIQNPRYQVTQFGKPVTLSCSQTLNHNVMYWYQQKSSQAPKLLFHYYDKDFNNEADTPDNFQSRRPNTSFCFLDIRSPGLGDTAMYLCATSKRSTNEKLFFGSGTQLSVL.

The chain combines TRBV29-1 with TRBJ2-1, with 12 bases identical to TRBD2. Trimming removed 7 bases from V and 8 bases from J; junction bases left unmatched: 15. From germline, CDR1 is SQVTM and CDR2 ANQGSEA. The CDR3 covers 16 residues. The CDR3 protein is CSAVRSSGGATDEQFF. The CDR3 DNA follows: TGCAGCGCTGTACGATCTAGCGGGGGGGCCACGGATGAGCAGTTCTTC.

This sequence joins TRBV27 and TRBJ2-7; TRBD2 aligns across 8 bases. Germline loops: CDR1 MNHEY, CDR2 SMNVEV (reference sequence). With 5 bases clipped from V and 2 bases from J, the junction kept 11 bases outside the gene matches. This CDR3 is 16 amino acids long. The DNA for the CDR3 is TGTGCCAGCAGTCTCCGCGGGGGGATAAGCGCCTACGAGCAGTACTTC. Encoded protein: CASSLRGGISAYEQYF.

V gene TRBV23-1 combines with J gene TRBJ2-6; no clear D. TRBV23-1 is reported as an ORF; its role is uncertain. The CDR3 covers 16 residues. The V end was cut by 0 bases, the J end by 0 bases, with 6 bases between. CDR3 region: CASSQSSFSGANVLTF. The CDR3 DNA follows: TGCGCCAGCAGTCAATCATCCTTCTCTGGGGCCAACGTCCTGACTTTC.

The rearrangement joins TRBV29-1 to TRBJ1-2; 7 bases align to TRBD1. Germline assignment: CDR1 SQVTM and CDR2 ANQGSEA. Trimming cost V 5 bases and J 2 bases; bases outside gene matches: 5. The CDR3 loop spans 13 amino acids. CDR3 DNA: TGCAGCGTTCAGGGGGAGTCGAACTATGGCTACACCTTC. Protein product: CSVQGESNYGYTF.

The chain links TRBV19 to TRBJ1-2; tentative D call: TRBD1 (6 bases). The V gene lost 4 bases and the J gene lost 6 bases, with 12 bases spanning the gap. This CDR3 has 13 amino acids. CDR1 and CDR2 (germline): LNHDA, SQIVND (reference sequence). In DNA, the CDR3 is TGTGCCAGTAGTAGCGGGGGGCTGGATGGCTACACCTTC. Amino acids: CASSSGGLDGYTF.

The chain has TRBV6-5 and TRBJ1-2; possibly TRBD1 for D (5 bases). This CDR3 has 15 amino acids. CDR1 is MNHEY and CDR2 is SVGAGI in the germline V gene. V gave up 7 bases and J gave up 3 bases, with 18 bases separating them. DNA for the CDR3: TGTGCCAGCACCCATGGAGGGGAATCAGACTATGGCTACACCTTC. Translated: CASTHGGESDYGYTF.